This T cell receptor beta chain originates from a study of T cell responses to AZD1222 COVID-19 vaccine. CDR1 is SGHNT and CDR2 is YENEEA in the germline V gene. The CDR3 contains 15 residues. V was trimmed by 1 base and J by 4 bases, leaving 13 bases between them. With regard to this clone: Its antigen remains unidentified.

Study-wide results and limits: Samples come after the peak T cell response, not at day 14. Along spike, vaccine-associated CD4 TCRs were found throughout, with dominance at 160-218 and 743-854. Most donors were white British, females outnumbered males, and clonal diversity was possibly underestimated.

The data were produced by immunoSEQ multiplex PCR, yet TCRdb's version contains in-frame clones alone and is incomplete. The table records about 80,000 clones, 75% to 90% of them present only once. The source is an adult who received the AZD1222 COVID-19 vaccine. J is TRBJ2-5 and V is TRBV11-3, with D uncertain. The sequences come from peripheral blood, collected 28 days after the second AZD1222 dose. CDR3 nucleotide sequence: TGTGCCAGCAGCTTAGGGCCGGTCCCAGGAGAGACCCAGTACTTC. Its translation: CASSLGPVPGETQYF.